This T cell receptor (beta chain) comes out of a study of Ad26.COV2.S vaccination and SARS-CoV-2 variants. Study-level background: The donor participated in the COV1001 trial, in its Ad26.COV2.S arm. Ad26.COV2.S was injected intramuscularly once or twice, 56 days apart. General study points: TCR breadth and depth estimates may have understated total T cell responses.

This table comes from immunoSEQ multiplex PCR, and its TCRdb copy is limited to in-frame clones, with some not included. The table records about 350,000 clones, 75% to 90% of them present only once. A note on this clone: Its antigen is unknown.

Treatment reported: over 15 received Ad26.COV2.S at low or high dose, single or two shots; about five received placebo; per-sample allocation not given. Sample collection was performed on day 63 after the first vaccine or placebo injection. Vaccination employed an Ad26 vector expressing the Wuhan-strain SARS-CoV-2 spike. With 7 bases removed from V and 3 bases from J, the gap between germline ends came to 13 bases. The length of the CDR3 is 13 residues. Germline loops: CDR1 SQVTM, CDR2 ANQGSEA. Sequencing was performed on peripheral blood, taken in a trial of Ad26.COV2.S vaccine versus placebo. The J gene is TRBJ2-1, the V gene TRBV29-1; D could derive from TRBD1 or TRBD2 (5 bases each). The receptor comes from a person between 18 and 60 years old who received the Ad26.COV2.S COVID-19 vaccine or a placebo. The CDR3 sequence is CSGRDGDYNEQFF. CDR3 nucleotide sequence: TGCAGCGGCCGGGACGGGGACTACAATGAGCAGTTCTTC.